These T cell receptor beta chains were read from a single sample in a study of blood T cell repertoires in COVID-19. Generated by immunoSEQ multiplex PCR, the TCRdb table keeps only in-frame clones and is missing some. The repertoire includes tens of thousands of clones, about 70% of them detected once, and approximately 9% sits in the top ten. The specimen sequenced was peripheral blood. All receptors come from a woman in her 70s with acute or convalescent COVID-19. CDR3s include the opening cysteine and the closing phenylalanine or tryptophan. Each record gives: D gene, V gene, clone size, J gene, CDR3 protein, CDR3 DNA. A D gene is named only where the DNA matches it firmly. Expanded clones get a size class; other rows say once, few or many, or leave the size out.

.,TRBV15,once,TRBJ2-7,CATSSRTEQYF,TGTGCCACCAGCTCGCGCACCGAGCAGTACTTC
.,TRBV19,.,TRBJ2-7,CASSDHRDSSYEQYF,TGTGCCAGTAGCGACCACAGGGATAGCTCCTACGAGCAGTACTTC
TRBD1,TRBV7-9,once,TRBJ1-4,CASSKGQGDEKLFF,TGTGCCAGCAGTAAGGGACAGGGGGATGAAAAACTGTTTTTT
.,TRBV23-1,.,TRBJ2-6,CASSQPGVRSGANVLTF,TGCGCCAGCAGTCAACCCGGGGTTCGCTCTGGGGCCAACGTCCTGACTTTC
.,TRBV6-6,.,TRBJ2-5,CASRNRETQYF,TGTGCCAGCAGGAATAGAGAGACCCAGTACTTC
.,TRBV9,.,TRBJ1-1,CASSVATGGAAEAFF,TGTGCCAGCAGCGTAGCTACTGGGGGCGCGGCTGAAGCTTTCTTT
TRBD2,TRBV7-2,.,TRBJ2-1,CASSFGLAGVDEQFF,TGTGCCAGCAGCTTCGGACTAGCGGGAGTCGATGAGCAGTTCTTC
TRBD1,TRBV5-1,.,TRBJ2-7,CASSPTADRGYEQYF,TGCGCCAGCAGCCCAACCGCAGACAGGGGCTACGAGCAGTACTTC
.,TRBV21-1,.,TRBJ1-3,CASVRVPGNTIYF,TGTGCCAGCGTACGGGTACCTGGAAACACCATATATTTT
TRBD2,TRBV7-4,.,TRBJ2-1,CASSWDPAGTSFSDEQFF,TGTGCCAGCAGCTGGGATCCCGCCGGGACTAGCTTTTCCGATGAGCAGTTCTTC
TRBD1,TRBV20-1,.,TRBJ1-6,CSASAGQTNSPLHF,TGCAGTGCTAGTGCGGGACAGACCAATTCACCCCTCCACTTT
TRBD1,TRBV4-2,.,TRBJ1-4,CASSAGQGALTNEKLFF,TGTGCCAGCAGCGCGGGACAGGGGGCTTTGACTAATGAAAAACTGTTTTTT
TRBD2,TRBV28,.,TRBJ2-5,CASSSLAGGAETQYF,TGTGCCAGCAGTTCGCTAGCGGGAGGCGCAGAGACCCAGTACTTC
TRBD2,TRBV28,.,TRBJ2-5,CASSRAGNKETQYF,TGTGCCAGCAGTCGAGCGGGAAATAAAGAGACCCAGTACTTC
.,TRBV6-6,.,TRBJ2-5,CASLPGFQETQYF,TGTGCCAGCCTGCCGGGGTTCCAAGAGACCCAGTACTTC
.,TRBV19,.,TRBJ1-2,CASSISQGNYGYTF,TGTGCCAGTAGTATCTCACAGGGTAACTATGGCTACACCTTC
.,TRBV7-9,.,TRBJ1-4,CASSLGGQEKLFF,TGTGCCAGCAGCTTAGGGGGCCAGGAAAAACTGTTTTTT